The 27 T cell receptor beta chains below come from one sample, sequenced in a study of T cells in Graves' hyperthyroidism and ophthalmopathy (dated by TCRdb to the late 2010s). The library came from multiplex PCR. TCRdb shows the sequencer as Illumina HiSeq 2000. The TCR beta CDR3 regions were amplified from RNA transcripts. The first round of RT-PCR for the TCR CDR3 was performed with the HTBI primer set and the Qiagen OneStep RT-PCR kit. The public reads were quality trimmed at Q25 with fastp and then assembled into clones with MiXCR by TCRdb, keeping productive beta chains. For every CDR3 protein sequence, its rows merge into one entry that carries the most common genes and DNA. The sample includes fewer than 650,000 distinct CDR3 sequences, with 46% observed a single time. The ten largest clones represent about 45% of the sample. The sequencing input was peripheral blood or thyroid tissue (not recorded which). Source of these receptors: an adult woman with Graves' disease, either hyperthyroidism or ophthalmopathy (not recorded which).

This chain links TRBV10-3 with TRBJ2-7; 8 nucleotides align to TRBD2. In germline, CDR1 is ENHRY, CDR2 SYGVKD. J was trimmed by 2 bases and V by 4 bases; bases with no gene match: 7. CDR3 length: 15 residues. In nucleotides, the CDR3 is TGTGCCATCAGTGGATTAGCGGGAATGGCCTACGAGCAGTACTTC. Its protein is CAISGLAGMAYEQYF.

This clonotype was counted a few times. The chain couples TRBV25-1 to TRBJ1-2, with a possible D match to TRBD1 (5 bases). Per germline, CDR1 MGHDK and CDR2 SYGVNS. The CDR3 has 15 residues. The ends were cut back, 5 bases at V and 7 bases at J, with 20 bases in the middle. The DNA of the CDR3 is TGTGCCAGCAGTCCCTCTCCCGTGGGGGTCCTTGGCTACACCTTC. Translation: CASSPSPVGVLGYTF.

The J gene is TRBJ1-1, the V gene TRBV25-1; D unresolved. The V end was cut by 6 bases, the J end by 2 bases, with 13 bases between. There are 14 residues in the CDR3. Germline CDR1 is MGHDK and CDR2 is SYGVNS. CDR3 nucleotides: TGTGCCAGCAGGATTCGACCTGGTAACACTGAAGCTTTCTTT. It is translated as CASRIRPGNTEAFF.

This chain uses TRBV20-1 with TRBJ2-5; weak D call: TRBD2 (5 bases). V was shortened by 2 bases and J by 2 bases, with 9 bases between the two germline ends. CDR3 length: 13 amino acids. CDR1 DFQATT and CDR2 SNEGSKA come from the germline V gene (reference sequence). CDR3 nucleotides: TGCAGTGCTAGACGGACTTCTCAAGAGACCCAGTACTTC. It yields the protein CSARRTSQETQYF.

The rearrangement uses TRBV10-3 and TRBJ2-7; 9 nucleotides line up with TRBD2. This CDR3 is 16 amino acids long. The trim removed 3 bases at V and 2 bases at J, leaving 8 bases unmatched. The germline CDR1 and CDR2 sequences are ENHRY and SYGVKD. The CDR3 nucleotides read TGTGCCATCAGTGAACCTAGCGGGACCGACCCCTACGAGCAGTACTTC. It codes for CAISEPSGTDPYEQYF.

The chain is built from TRBV7-9 and TRBJ1-6; possibly TRBD1 for D (5 bases). Germline lookup yields CDR1 SEHNR and CDR2 FQNEAQ (reference sequence). Trimming shortened V by 4 bases and J by 10 bases, and 20 bases separated the two germline ends. The CDR3 is 16 amino acids. For the CDR3, the DNA is TGTGCCAGCAGCTCTGACGGGGGTTCGAATGGCTCACCCCTCCACTTT. Protein sequence: CASSSDGGSNGSPLHF.

The J gene is TRBJ1-2, the V gene TRBV5-1; D may be TRBD1 (5 bases). The V gene lost 0 bases and the J gene lost 6 bases, with 15 bases spanning the gap. The CDR3 length is 15 residues. Germline V gives CDR1 SGHRS, CDR2 YFSETQ. The CDR3 spells CASSLEASSRDGYTF. For the CDR3, the DNA is TGCGCCAGCAGCTTGGAGGCGTCTTCCAGGGATGGCTACACCTTC.

V is TRBV7-2 and J is TRBJ1-4; D is ambiguous. The CDR3 is 13 amino acids. Trimming cost V 3 bases and J 6 bases, with 8 bases left between them. Germline CDR1 and CDR2: SGHTA and FQGNSA. CDR3 in DNA: TGTGCCAGCAGCTTTGAGGCAGATGAAAAACTGTTTTTT. It encodes CASSFEADEKLFF. Combining the CDR3 with reference TRBV7-2 and TRBJ1-4 gives the whole variable domain GAGVSQSPSNKVTEKGKDVELRCDPISGHTALYWYRQSLGQGLEFLIYFQGNSAPDKSGLPSDRFSAERTGGSVSTLTIQRTQQEDSAVYLCASSFEADEKLFFGSGTQLSVL.

The rearrangement uses TRBV25-1 and TRBJ1-1; 8 bases align to TRBD1. Germline CDR1 is MGHDK and CDR2 is SYGVNS. The V gene end was trimmed by 11 bases and the J gene end by 0 bases; junction bases not matched to a gene: 2. CDR3 length: 12 residues. The CDR3, as DNA: TGTGCCCTGGACAGGGTGAACACTGAAGCTTTCTTT. It encodes CALDRVNTEAFF.

This clonotype has a count of ten or more. The chain uses TRBV19 and TRBJ1-2, with TRBD1 identical over 7 bases. This CDR3 is built from 14 residues. The J segment lost 4 bases and the V segment lost 5 bases, leaving 7 bases of the junction unmatched. CDR1 is LNHDA, CDR2 SQIVND, per germline (reference sequence). For the CDR3, the DNA is TGTGCCAGTAGTCCTCAGGGGGGCTTCTATGGCTACACCTTC. This encodes CASSPQGGFYGYTF.

The chain employs TRBV7-9 and TRBJ2-7; tentatively, D is TRBD2 (5 bases). This CDR3 contains 15 residues. V lost 2 bases and J lost 5, with 16 bases in between. Germline V gene lookup returns CDR1 SEHNR and CDR2 FQNEAQ (reference sequence). The DNA for the CDR3 is TGTGCCAGCAGCTTATCATCGGTGGGGAGTCACGAGCAGTACTTC. Its translation: CASSLSSVGSHEQYF.

The J gene is TRBJ1-2, the V gene TRBV19; D not resolved. Germline V gene sequence: CDR1 LNHDA, CDR2 SQIVND (reference sequence). CDR3 length: 14 residues. V lost 6 bases, J lost 6 bases, and 17 bases lay in between. CDR3 DNA: TGTGCCAGTAGCCTCGCGGTGCCTTTCGATGGCTACACCTTC. It specifies CASSLAVPFDGYTF.

The genes are TRBV7-8 and TRBJ2-5; TRBD2 aligns across 7 bases. Per the germline V gene, CDR1 is SGHVS and CDR2 is FQNEAQ. The J segment lost 5 bases and the V segment lost 5 bases, leaving 5 bases of the junction unmatched. CDR3 length equals 13 residues. The chain's CDR3 is CASSRLASETQYF. CDR3 nucleotides: TGTGCCAGCAGCCGACTAGCCAGTGAGACCCAGTACTTC.

This clonotype was counted many times. The genes are TRBV7-3 and TRBJ2-5; 8 nucleotides agree with TRBD2. V was clipped by 5 bases and J by 6 bases; unmatched bases: 11. Germline assignment: CDR1 SGHTA and CDR2 FQGTGA. This CDR3 is 15 amino acids long. The CDR3 spells CASSPGRGLEQTQYF. CDR3 nucleotides: TGTGCCAGCAGCCCCGGGAGGGGCCTGGAACAGACCCAGTACTTC. The full variable domain, rest sourced from reference TRBV7-3 and TRBJ2-5, is GAGVSQTPSNKVTEKGKYVELRCDPISGHTALYWYRQSLGQGPEFLIYFQGTGAADDSGLPNDRFFAVRPEGSVSTLKIQRTERGDSAVYLCASSPGRGLEQTQYFGPGTRLLVL.

This clonotype was recorded many times. The V call is TRBV7-2, the J call TRBJ2-5; D remains ambiguous. CDR3 length: 15 amino acids. Germline values: CDR1 SGHTA, CDR2 FQGNSA. The V and J ends lost 3 bases and 0 bases respectively, with 11 bases between them. The CDR3 spells CASSFTPMNQETQYF. Here the CDR3 DNA reads TGTGCCAGCAGCTTTACGCCGATGAACCAAGAGACCCAGTACTTC.

This clonotype was counted ten times or more. CDR3 nucleotides: TGCGCCAGCAGCTTGGACAGGGGGCAGGGCTACACCTTC. The encoded protein is CASSLDRGQGYTF. The chain uses TRBV5-1 and TRBJ1-2; 9 positions agree with TRBD1. This CDR3 is built from 13 residues. Trimming at V came to 0 bases and at J to 8 bases, leaving 2 bases not matched to a gene. Germline V gene data show CDR1 as SGHRS and CDR2 as YFSETQ.

This clonotype was detected only a few times. The chain uses TRBV7-9 and TRBJ2-5; D is unresolved. The V gene lost 5 bases and the J gene lost 2 bases, with 15 bases spanning the gap. Germline V gene lookup returns CDR1 SEHNR and CDR2 FQNEAQ (reference sequence). This CDR3 contains 15 residues. The CDR3 nucleotides are TGTGCCAGCAGCCCCTTCCGGAGCGCGCAAGAGACCCAGTACTTC. Its translation: CASSPFRSAQETQYF.

V usage is TRBV7-2 and J usage is TRBJ2-6, with 7 nucleotides matching TRBD2. Germline CDR1 is SGHTA and CDR2 is FQGNSA. The CDR3 is made up of 18 amino acids. V was clipped by 3 bases and J by 0 bases; unmatched bases: 8. The CDR3 spells CASSFGAGRASGANVLTF. The CDR3 nucleotides are TGTGCCAGCAGCTTCGGCGCGGGGAGGGCCTCTGGGGCCAACGTCCTGACTTTC.

There are many counts of this clonotype. The chain links TRBV7-2 to TRBJ1-1; perhaps TRBD1 as D (5 bases). V was clipped by 0 bases and J by 8 bases, with 13 bases between them. The CDR3 is made up of 14 amino acids. CDR1 and CDR2 (germline): SGHTA, FQGNSA. CDR3 sequence: CASSLAVARAEAFF. Written as DNA, the CDR3 is TGTGCCAGCAGCTTAGCCGTCGCCAGGGCCGAAGCTTTCTTT.

The chain joins TRBV7-9 to TRBJ2-5, with 9 bases that match TRBD1. This CDR3 contains 16 residues. Germline V lookup: CDR1 SEHNR, CDR2 FQNEAQ (reference sequence). The ends lost 5 bases at V and 5 bases at J; junction bases unmatched: 12. The CDR3 sequence: CASSRYRDREGETQYF. The CDR3 DNA sequence: TGTGCCAGCAGCAGATACAGGGACAGGGAGGGGGAGACCCAGTACTTC.

The chain has TRBV7-9 and TRBJ2-7, with D possibly TRBD1 on 5 matching bases. The germline V and J ends were trimmed by 1 base and 0 bases, with 13 bases remaining between them. The length of the CDR3 is 16 residues. Germline assignment: CDR1 SEHNR and CDR2 FQNEAQ (reference sequence). DNA of the CDR3: TGTGCCAGCAGCTTAGGCACTGGGCAGGGCTCCTACGAGCAGTACTTC. It is translated as CASSLGTGQGSYEQYF.

This clonotype was seen a few times. This sequence joins TRBV7-9 and TRBJ1-1; D is possibly TRBD1 (5 bases). In germline, CDR1 is SEHNR, CDR2 FQNEAQ (reference sequence). The CDR3 totals 14 residues. Between the trimmed V and J ends, which lost 5 bases and 0 bases, there was a span of 10 bases. The CDR3 loop reads CASSIGDLNTEAFF. The CDR3 region has the DNA TGTGCCAGCAGCATCGGGGACCTGAACACTGAAGCTTTCTTT.

The chain couples TRBV4-2 to TRBJ1-2; D remains unclear. The V end lost 0 bases, the J end lost 4 bases, and 15 bases lay between the germline ends. The CDR3 has 16 residues. The V gene's germline CDR1 is LGHNA and CDR2 YNFKEQ. The CDR3 DNA reads TGTGCCAGCAGCCAAGATCTAAGGGCCACAAGCTATGGCTACACCTTC. Its translation: CASSQDLRATSYGYTF.

The CDR3 region has the DNA TGTGCCAGCAGCCGCCAAGCTCAGCCCCAGCATTTT. It is translated as CASSRQAQPQHF. V and J are TRBV7-2 and TRBJ1-5; no clear D. The CDR3 extends over 12 amino acids. Germline-derived CDR1 and CDR2 are SGHTA and FQGNSA. Between the trimmed V and J ends, which lost 5 bases and 6 bases, there was a span of 8 bases.

In its sample, this clonotype was seen a few times. J is TRBJ2-7 and V is TRBV7-9; the match to TRBD1 covers 7 bases. Germline loops: CDR1 SEHNR, CDR2 FQNEAQ (reference sequence). V gave up 5 bases and J gave up 0 bases; unmatched junction bases: 13. The CDR3 is 17 amino acids. The CDR3: CASSQEPTGEPSYEQYF. CDR3 coding DNA: TGTGCCAGCAGCCAAGAGCCCACAGGGGAGCCCTCCTACGAGCAGTACTTC. Combining the CDR3 with reference TRBV7-9 and TRBJ2-7 gives the whole variable domain DTGVSQNPRHKITKRGQNVTFRCDPISEHNRLYWYRQTLGQGPEFLTYFQNEAQLEKSRLLSDRFSAERPKGSFSTLEIQRTEQGDSAMYLCASSQEPTGEPSYEQYFGPGTRLTVT.

The chain joins TRBV10-3 to TRBJ2-7; unclear D gene. The V gene's germline CDR1 is ENHRY and CDR2 SYGVKD. This CDR3 region has 14 residues. V was trimmed by 0 bases and J by 1 base, leaving 7 bases between them. The CDR3 loop is CAISESAESYEQYF. The DNA for the CDR3 is TGTGCCATCAGTGAGTCGGCGGAATCCTACGAGCAGTACTTC.

The rearrangement joins TRBV19 to TRBJ2-7, with no clear D. V was shortened by 4 bases and J by 6 bases, with 19 bases between the two germline ends. CDR1 and CDR2 (germline): LNHDA, SQIVND (reference sequence). The CDR3 is 15 residues long. CDR3 sequence reads: CASSKTGMGFGEQYF. The CDR3, as DNA: TGTGCCAGTAGTAAGACCGGAATGGGCTTTGGCGAGCAGTACTTC. Combining the CDR3 with reference TRBV19 and TRBJ2-7 gives the whole variable domain DGGITQSPKYLFRKEGQNVTLSCEQNLNHDAMYWYRQDPGQGLRLIYYSQIVNDFQKGDIAEGYSVSREKKESFPLTVTSAQKNPTAFYLCASSKTGMGFGEQYFGPGTRLTVT.